The next 8 T cell receptor beta chains were all read from a single sample in a study of blood T cell repertoires in COVID-19. Here immunoSEQ multiplex PCR was the method, and the copy in TCRdb shows in-frame clones only, minus some. This table holds about 190,000 clones, about nine tenths found once. Material: peripheral blood. The source is a man aged 18 to 29 with active or convalescent COVID-19.

The chain couples TRBV19 to TRBJ1-4, with 7 bases fitting TRBD1. Germline V gene lookup returns CDR1 LNHDA and CDR2 SQIVND (reference sequence). Losses at the gene ends were 9 bases for V and 0 bases for J; bases not matched to a gene: 4. The CDR3 is 14 residues long. The CDR3 loop is CASLGTATNEKLFF. The CDR3 DNA reads as TGTGCCAGCCTCGGGACAGCAACTAATGAAAAACTGTTTTTT.

This clone has more than one count but fewer than ten. V is TRBV29-1 and J is TRBJ1-1; D perhaps matches TRBD1 (6 bases). The CDR3 runs to 13 residues. V lost 3 bases, J lost 1 base, and 9 bases lay in between. The germline V gene encodes CDR1 SQVTM and CDR2 ANQGSEA. The CDR3 is CSVDHRANTEAFF. CDR3 nucleotides: TGCAGCGTTGATCACAGGGCGAACACTGAAGCTTTCTTT.

V is TRBV5-6 and J is TRBJ2-5; tentative D call: TRBD1 (6 bases). The V gene lost 4 bases and the J gene lost 3 bases, with 10 bases spanning the gap. The CDR3 has 13 residues. Germline assignment: CDR1 SGHDT and CDR2 YYEEEE. The CDR3 DNA is TGTGCCAGCAGCACACAGGGAAAAGAGACCCAGTACTTC. Its protein is CASSTQGKETQYF.

The chain carries TRBV7-2 and TRBJ2-2; TRBD1 aligns across 7 bases. Germline CDR1 reads SGHTA; CDR2 reads FQGNSA. The J segment lost 6 bases and the V segment lost 1 base, leaving 2 bases of the junction unmatched. The length of the CDR3 is 14 residues. CDR3 DNA: TGTGCCAGCAGCTTAGGTCAGGGGGCCGGGGAGCTGTTTTTT. This gives the protein CASSLGQGAGELFF. Filled out from reference TRBV7-2 and TRBJ2-2, the complete variable domain reads GAGVSQSPSNKVTEKGKDVELRCDPISGHTALYWYRQSLGQGLEFLIYFQGNSAPDKSGLPSDRFSAERTGGSVSTLTIQRTQQEDSAVYLCASSLGQGAGELFFGEGSRLTVL.

This rearrangement joins TRBV3-1 (or the pseudogene TRBV3-2) to TRBJ2-2; a possible D gene is TRBD1 (6 bases). The CDR3 runs 15 residues. The ends were cut back, 5 bases at V and 0 bases at J, with 10 bases in the middle. The germline V gene has CDR1 LGHDT and CDR2 YNNKEL (reference sequence). This CDR3 reads CASSKGETNTGELFF. In DNA, the CDR3 is TGTGCCAGCAGCAAGGGGGAGACGAACACCGGGGAGCTGTTTTTT.

This chain joins TRBV27 and TRBJ2-1; TRBD2 might be the D (7 bases). The CDR3 is 14 amino acids. Between the trimmed V and J ends, which lost 7 bases and 6 bases, there was a span of 16 bases. CDR1 and CDR2 (germline): MNHEY, SMNVEV (reference sequence). In DNA, the CDR3 is TGTGCCAGCATAAGAGGGGGGGCAGGCAATGAGCAGTTCTTC. Translation: CASIRGGAGNEQFF.

The rearrangement joins TRBV2 to TRBJ2-1; 10 positions agree with TRBD1. CDR1 is SNHLY and CDR2 is FYNNEI in the germline V gene. This CDR3 comprises 13 residues. The trim removed 7 bases at V and 6 bases at J, leaving 3 bases unmatched. The CDR3 here is CASKRTGGNEQFF. In nucleotides, the CDR3 is TGTGCCAGCAAAAGGACAGGGGGCAATGAGCAGTTCTTC.

This chain uses TRBV5-1 with TRBJ2-2; 10 positions agree with TRBD2. V dropped 3 bases and J dropped 7; count of bases not matched to a gene: 9. The CDR3 is 16 amino acids. Germline lookup yields CDR1 SGHRS and CDR2 YFSETQ. DNA for the CDR3: TGCGCCAGCAGCTCTGGACTAGCGGACAGGTTCGGGGAGCTGTTTTTT. Translated, it gives CASSSGLADRFGELFF.